The 29 T cell receptor beta chains below were found in one sample sequenced in a study of regulatory T cells in long-lasting Graves disease. Time point specified: newly diagnosed GD, antithyroid drugs for less than 3 months. PBMC RNA was the source of the TCR library. To make TCR beta libraries, researchers used iRepertoire HTBI primers and Arm-PCR of CDR3 regions. TCRdb called the multiplex PCR reads again in MiXCR, with one record for every CDR3 protein. Of 680,000 or so distinct CDR3 sequences detected, approximately 15% appear once; the ten largest clones hold around a sixth. This sample also appeared in a second study, on T cells in Graves' hyperthyroidism and ophthalmopathy.

Material: peripheral blood mononuclear cells (PBMCs), obtained at new diagnosis, from a patient treated with antithyroid drugs. The source of these receptors is a woman aged 25 to 45 with Graves disease.

J is TRBJ2-7 and V is TRBV7-9; 9 positions agree with TRBD2. The CDR3 totals 14 residues. CDR1 SEHNR and CDR2 FQNEAQ come from the germline V gene (reference sequence). V lost 6 bases to trimming and J lost 0 bases; unmatched junction nucleotides: 3. The chain's CDR3 is CASRNSGGSYEQYF. CDR3 nucleotides: TGTGCCAGCAGAAATAGCGGGGGCTCCTACGAGCAGTACTTC. The whole variable domain, filled in from reference TRBV7-9 and TRBJ2-7, reads DTGVSQNPRHKITKRGQNVTFRCDPISEHNRLYWYRQTLGQGPEFLTYFQNEAQLEKSRLLSDRFSAERPKGSFSTLEIQRTEQGDSAMYLCASRNSGGSYEQYFGPGTRLTVT.

The chain employs TRBV7-8 and TRBJ2-2; the D gene is possibly TRBD1 (5 bases). V was trimmed by 2 bases and J by 7 bases, leaving 17 bases between them. Looked up from germline, CDR1 is SGHVS and CDR2 is FQNEAQ. The CDR3 is 16 residues long. CDR3 DNA: TGTGCCAGCAGCTTAACCCTAGTTGGGCAGGGCGGGGAGCTGTTTTTT. This sequence encodes CASSLTLVGQGGELFF.

The chain couples TRBV6-1 to TRBJ2-1, with 7 bases that match TRBD2. The CDR3 has 17 amino acids. Per the germline V gene, CDR1 is MNHNS and CDR2 is SASEGT. V lost 7 bases to trimming and J lost 7 bases; unmatched junction nucleotides: 19. The CDR3 DNA is TGTGCCAGCAAGGCGGGAGAGGGGTCTATTATTTGGAATGAGCAGTTCTTC. Its protein is CASKAGEGSIIWNEQFF.

This clonotype was observed a handful of times. V gene TRBV28 combines with J gene TRBJ1-5; TRBD1 might be the D (5 bases). Germline V gene sequence: CDR1 MDHEN, CDR2 SYDVKM. The CDR3 length is 15 residues. Trimming took off 3 bases at V and 2 bases at J, with 11 bases between the two ends. For the CDR3, the DNA is TGTGCCAGCAGTTTGAGGGGAATGGGCAATCAGCCCCAGCATTTT. Protein product: CASSLRGMGNQPQHF.

The chain couples TRBV6-2 or TRBV6-3 to TRBJ2-4, with no clear D. V lost 5 bases and J lost 0, with 14 bases in between. The CDR3 extends over 16 amino acids. In germline, CDR1 is MNHEY, CDR2 SVGEGT. In DNA, the CDR3 is TGTGCCAGCAGTAATAAGGGTCAAGTAGCCAAAAACATTCAGTACTTC. Encoded protein: CASSNKGQVAKNIQYF.

This clonotype showed up just a few times. Because the CDR3 is missing its conserved closing phenylalanine or tryptophan, this is likely a read error. The chain recombines TRBV27 with TRBJ1-1; maybe TRBD1 (6 bases). The CDR3 runs 15 residues. Germline values: CDR1 MNHEY, CDR2 SMNVEV (reference sequence). The V and J ends lost 6 bases and 0 bases respectively, with 14 bases between them. The chain's CDR3 is CASSPQGDMNTEAFS. The DNA for the CDR3 is TGTGCCAGCAGCCCACAGGGCGACATGAACACTGAAGCTTTCTCT.

This clonotype has more than one count but fewer than ten. V usage is TRBV5-1 and J usage is TRBJ2-1, with D possibly matching TRBD2 (5 bases). Trimming stripped 6 bases from V and 5 bases from J, with 15 bases between. The germline CDR1 and CDR2 sequences are SGHRS and YFSETQ. The CDR3 runs to 14 residues. CDR3 protein: CASTLLGIDNEQFF. CDR3 sequence (DNA): TGCGCCAGCACGCTACTAGGGATAGACAATGAGCAGTTCTTC.

The chain recombines TRBV18 with TRBJ2-3, with D perhaps matching TRBD2 (5 bases). This CDR3 spans 14 amino acids. V was pared by 8 bases and J by 1 base, with 13 bases between. CDR1 KGHSH and CDR2 LQKENI come from the germline V gene. CDR3 nucleotide sequence: TGTGCCAGCACTAGAATACAGCGCACAGATACGCAGTATTTT. Protein sequence: CASTRIQRTDTQYF.

The rearrangement links TRBV2 to TRBJ2-1; 8 bases agree with TRBD2. The J segment lost 2 bases and the V segment lost 11 bases, leaving 5 bases of the junction unmatched. Germline CDR1 is SNHLY and CDR2 is FYNNEI. The CDR3 spans 13 residues. The chain's CDR3 is CAAIAGTYNEQFF. CDR3 coding DNA: TGTGCCGCGATAGCGGGAACCTACAATGAGCAGTTCTTC.

In its sample, this clonotype was seen many times. The rearrangement links TRBV7-2 to TRBJ1-1; D gene uncertain. The germline V and J ends were trimmed by 0 bases and 0 bases, with 8 bases remaining between them. This CDR3 is 15 amino acids long. Germline-derived CDR1 and CDR2 are SGHTA and FQGNSA. CDR3 region: CASSLATTLNTEAFF. CDR3 sequence (DNA): TGTGCCAGCAGCTTAGCGACGACCTTGAACACTGAAGCTTTCTTT.

This clonotype was seen many times. A junction end diverges from the germline sequence, so it may reflect a read error. J is TRBJ1-2 and V is TRBV28; D unresolved. The CDR3 is made up of 8 amino acids. CDR1 MDHEN and CDR2 SYDVKM come from the germline V gene. The CDR3 DNA is TGTGCCACCTCAGAAACGTCCTTC. Amino acid sequence: CATSETSF.

The rearrangement links TRBV5-1 to TRBJ1-4; 9 bases match TRBD1. There are 14 residues in the CDR3. Germline V CDR1 and CDR2: SGHRS, YFSETQ. The ends lost 6 bases at V and 7 bases at J; junction bases unmatched: 7. CDR3 nucleotides: TGCGCCAGCACCCCGGGACAGGGCGGTGAAAAACTGTTTTTT. The encoded protein is CASTPGQGGEKLFF.

This clonotype occurred a few times. This chain's CDR3 is CASSIFGSYEQYF. The CDR3 DNA sequence: TGTGCCAGTAGTATTTTCGGCTCCTACGAGCAGTACTTC. The J gene is TRBJ2-7, the V gene TRBV19, with no clear D. V was pared by 3 bases and J by 0 bases, with 6 bases between. The length of the CDR3 is 13 residues. Germline CDR1 and CDR2: LNHDA and SQIVND (reference sequence).

This clonotype was picked up many times. The rearrangement joins TRBV7-2 to TRBJ1-1; no clear D gene. The germline V and J ends were trimmed by 3 bases and 1 base, with 6 bases remaining between them. The germline V gene encodes CDR1 SGHTA and CDR2 FQGNSA. The CDR3 spans 13 residues. The CDR3 loop reads CASSFLTNTEAFF. The CDR3 region has the DNA TGTGCCAGCAGCTTTTTAACGAACACTGAAGCTTTCTTT.

In its sample, this clonotype was seen many times. The rearrangement joins TRBV6-5 to TRBJ1-1; 7 bases map to TRBD1. Germline V CDR1 and CDR2: MNHEY, SVGAGI. The CDR3 extends over 12 amino acids. The trim removed 2 bases at V and 7 bases at J, leaving 1 base unmatched. CDR3 in amino acids: CASSYQGVEAFF. The CDR3 coding sequence is TGTGCCAGCAGTTACCAGGGGGTTGAAGCTTTCTTT.

The chain carries TRBV2 and TRBJ2-2; 14 nucleotides line up with TRBD2. The germline V gene encodes CDR1 SNHLY and CDR2 FYNNEI. V was clipped by 4 bases and J by 1 base; unmatched bases: 8. This CDR3 has 19 residues. The CDR3 loop is CASSVPGLAGVQNTGELFF. The CDR3 nucleotides are TGTGCCAGCAGTGTCCCGGGACTAGCGGGAGTACAGAACACCGGGGAGCTGTTTTTT.

This clonotype came up a few times. This chain joins TRBV24-1 and TRBJ1-2, with D tentatively TRBD1 (5 bases). The CDR3 covers 14 residues. The V and J ends lost 4 bases and 0 bases respectively, with 8 bases between them. Germline assignment: CDR1 KGHDR and CDR2 SFDVKD. CDR3 sequence (DNA): TGTGCCACCAGTGAAGGGGCGTCTAACTATGGCTACACCTTC. It is translated as CATSEGASNYGYTF.

This clonotype was recorded a few times. This chain uses TRBV14 with TRBJ2-1; D tentatively fits TRBD1 or TRBD2 (5 bases each). Germline CDR1 SGHDN, CDR2 FVKESK. The length of the CDR3 is 14 residues. V lost 4 bases to trimming and J lost 4 bases, with 11 bases between them. The CDR3 region has the DNA TGTGCCAGCAGCCGGGGGTCAATTTACAATGAGCAGTTCTTC. This gives the protein CASSRGSIYNEQFF.

The chain recombines TRBV7-2 with TRBJ2-7; D is unresolved. V was clipped by 2 bases and J by 2 bases, with 13 bases between them. The CDR3 has 15 amino acids. Germline CDR1 is SGHTA and CDR2 is FQGNSA. The CDR3 region is CASSLSRDAAYEQYF. In DNA, the CDR3 is TGTGCCAGCAGCTTAAGTCGTGACGCAGCCTACGAGCAGTACTTC. The full variable domain, its missing parts supplied by reference TRBV7-2 and TRBJ2-7, is GAGVSQSPSNKVTEKGKDVELRCDPISGHTALYWYRQSLGQGLEFLIYFQGNSAPDKSGLPSDRFSAERTGGSVSTLTIQRTQQEDSAVYLCASSLSRDAAYEQYFGPGTRLTVT.

CDR3 DNA sequence: TGTGCCAGCAGATCCGGGACTAGCGGGACGGCCATTCAGTACTTC. This translates into CASRSGTSGTAIQYF. The chain carries TRBV28 and TRBJ2-4, with 13 bases identical to TRBD2. The CDR3 sequence is 15 residues long. J lost 9 bases, V lost 6 bases, and 8 bases had no gene match. From germline, CDR1 is MDHEN and CDR2 SYDVKM.

This clonotype has ten or more counts. The J gene is TRBJ2-1, the V gene TRBV12-3 or TRBV12-4; D unclear. This CDR3 has 14 residues. Trimming removed 0 bases from V and 10 bases from J, with 13 bases in between. CDR3 region: CASSLAHDVGEQFF. For the CDR3, the DNA is TGTGCCAGCAGTTTAGCCCACGACGTAGGCGAGCAGTTCTTC.

Ten or more counts support this clonotype. This sequence joins TRBV2 and TRBJ1-1, with 7 bases lining up with TRBD1. The CDR3 totals 14 residues. Germline V lookup: CDR1 SNHLY, CDR2 FYNNEI. V lost 6 bases and J lost 0; bases outside the gene matches: 4. CDR3 residues: CASSTGTVNTEAFF. The CDR3 region has the DNA TGTGCCAGCAGCACCGGGACAGTGAACACTGAAGCTTTCTTT.

This chain uses TRBV30 with TRBJ2-1; weak D call: TRBD2 (5 bases). V lost 7 bases to trimming and J lost 3 bases, with 7 bases between them. Germline lookup yields CDR1 GTSNPN and CDR2 SVGIG (reference sequence). This CDR3 contains 11 residues. The CDR3 bases are TGTGCCTTACTAGACTACAATGAGCAGTTCTTC. This codes for CALLDYNEQFF.

This clonotype has at least ten counts. The chain combines TRBV28 with TRBJ1-2; D not certain. CDR1 and CDR2 from the germline V gene are MDHEN and SYDVKM. This CDR3 is built from 13 residues. V shed 6 bases and J shed 3 bases, with 11 bases lying between them. CDR3 in amino acids: CASRRPGYYGYTF. CDR3 sequence (DNA): TGTGCCAGCAGGCGTCCCGGGTACTATGGCTACACCTTC.

This sequence joins TRBV3-1 and TRBJ2-7; the D is unclear. V was shortened by 1 base and J by 0 bases, with 19 bases between the two germline ends. Germline loops: CDR1 LGHDT, CDR2 YNNKEL (reference sequence). This CDR3 is 18 amino acids long. The CDR3 sequence: CASSQGTAALISSYEQYF. The CDR3 DNA follows: TGTGCCAGCAGCCAAGGGACCGCCGCGCTTATATCCTCCTACGAGCAGTACTTC.

On this clonotype: Being one base from a much bigger clone, this may be a read error. The J gene is TRBJ2-1, the V gene TRBV27; 11 positions agree with TRBD2. The CDR3 totals 18 residues. Germline V gene lookup returns CDR1 MNHEY and CDR2 SMNVEV (reference sequence). The CDR3 region has the DNA TGTGCCAGCAGTTCCTTCGGAACCGGGACTAGCGGCTCCAATGGGCAGTTCTTC. As protein: CASSSFGTGTSGSNGQFF.

As DNA, the CDR3 is TGTGCCAGCACCAACAGGGCCTGGGGCTACACCTTC. It is translated as CASTNRAWGYTF. The chain couples TRBV2 to TRBJ1-2; weak D call: TRBD1 (6 bases). V was shortened by 7 bases and J by 8 bases, with 14 bases between the two germline ends. Germline V CDR1 and CDR2: SNHLY, FYNNEI. The CDR3 totals 12 residues.

This clonotype was counted at least ten times. CDR3 region: CASSLGGFGQPQHF. CDR3 DNA sequence: TGTGCCAGCAGCTTGGGCGGTTTTGGTCAGCCCCAGCATTTT. The chain is built from TRBV28 and TRBJ1-5; D gene ambiguous. V lost 6 bases to trimming and J lost 6 bases, with 15 bases between them. Germline-derived CDR1 and CDR2 are MDHEN and SYDVKM. The CDR3 sequence is 14 residues long.

The J gene is TRBJ1-2, the V gene TRBV20-1, with D hard to call. V lost 3 bases and J lost 8, with 13 bases in between. This CDR3 has 12 residues. The V gene's germline CDR1 is DFQATT and CDR2 SNEGSKA (reference sequence). DNA for the CDR3: TGCAGTGCTAGCCCAAGGTCCGAAGGCTACACCTTC. Amino acid sequence: CSASPRSEGYTF.